This is a list of T cell receptor beta chains from one sample in a study of T cell changes during pregnancy in multiple sclerosis. Profiling relied on immunoSEQ multiplex PCR, and the TCRdb table lists in-frame clones only, not all of them. This table holds 50,000 or so clones, about 91% found once. The specimen comprised peripheral blood, sampled after pregnancy. These receptors were obtained from a female donor in good health, enrolled as a control in a pregnancy study. Each CDR3 is given with its conserved first and last residue. The D gene is left open where the match is weak. The size entry is marked missing in some rows and otherwise reads once, few, many or a size class.

J	size	V	D	DNA	CDR3
TRBJ1-4	NA	TRBV9	NA	TGTGCCAGCTCCCCAGGCGACCGTAATGAAAAACTGTTTTTT	CASSPGDRNEKLFF
TRBJ2-7	NA	TRBV11-2	TRBD1	TGTGCCAGCAGCTCCGGGACAGGTAGAACCTACGAGCAGTACTTC	CASSSGTGRTYEQYF
TRBJ2-1	NA	TRBV19	TRBD2	TGTGCCAGTAAAGCTAGCGGGAGCTACAATGAGCAGTTCTTC	CASKASGSYNEQFF
TRBJ2-1	once	TRBV7-2	TRBD1	TGTGCCAGCAGCTTGACGACAGGGGCCTACAATGAGCAGTTCTTC	CASSLTTGAYNEQFF
TRBJ2-7	NA	TRBV30	TRBD2	TGTGCCTGGATTGGCCTAGCGGTGCAGGAGCAGTACTTC	CAWIGLAVQEQYF
TRBJ2-1	NA	TRBV9	TRBD1	TGTGCCAGCAGCGGGGACAGTCCCTACAATGAGCAGTTCTTC	CASSGDSPYNEQFF
TRBJ2-7	NA	TRBV27	NA	TGTGCCAGCAGTTCCCTCGGACAGTCCTACGAGCAGTACTTC	CASSSLGQSYEQYF
TRBJ1-1	few	TRBV2	NA	TGTGCCAGCAGCGAAGACATCGTAGCTTTCTTT	CASSEDIVAFF
TRBJ2-7	NA	TRBV5-1	NA	TGCGCCAGCAGCGTTGGCCAGGAATGGGGAGGCGAGCAGTACTTC	CASSVGQEWGGEQYF
TRBJ1-1	NA	TRBV4-1	TRBD1	TGCGCCAGCAGCCAAGATTTTGGGACAGGGCTGGAGGCTGAAGCTTTCTTT	CASSQDFGTGLEAEAFF
TRBJ2-4	NA	TRBV5-4	NA	TGTGCCAGCAGCTTGTTGTCGGGAGAGGGAAACATTCAGTACTTC	CASSLLSGEGNIQYF
TRBJ2-1	NA	TRBV5-4	TRBD2	TGTGCCAGCAGCTCTTTAGCGGGAGGACTCAATGAGCAGTTCTTC	CASSSLAGGLNEQFF
TRBJ2-7	NA	TRBV27	NA	TGTGCCAGCAGTTCCTCCTACGAGGGTTGGAACGAGCAGTACTTC	CASSSSYEGWNEQYF
TRBJ2-1	NA	TRBV28	NA	TGTGCCAGCAGTTCCCGACGGGGGACCTACAATGAGCAGTTCTTC	CASSSRRGTYNEQFF
TRBJ1-1	NA	TRBV18	TRBD1	TGTGCCAGCTCACCCGGACAGGGGGCGCGGGTCACTGAAGCTTTCTTT	CASSPGQGARVTEAFF
TRBJ1-6	NA	TRBV7-8	TRBD1	TGTGCCAGCAGCTTAGCACCGGGACAGGCTTCACCCCTCCACTTT	CASSLAPGQASPLHF
TRBJ1-1	NA	TRBV28	TRBD1	TGTGCCAGCAGGATGACAGGGGGGTTGGGGACTGAAGCTTTCTTT	CASRMTGGLGTEAFF
TRBJ2-1	NA	TRBV5-1	TRBD1	TGCGCCAGCAGCTTTGCCGGGGCAGGGGGCTACAATGAGCAGTTCTTC	CASSFAGAGGYNEQFF
TRBJ2-7	few	TRBV18	NA	TGTGCCAGCTCACCATCAGGTAGTTCCTACGAGCAGTACTTC	CASSPSGSSYEQYF
TRBJ1-1	few	TRBV6-5	NA	TGTGCCAGCAGCCTTGGGAGGGGCTCCACTGAAGCTTTCTTT	CASSLGRGSTEAFF
TRBJ2-7	NA	TRBV28	TRBD1	TGTGCCACCTGGACAGGGGTCAACGAGCAGTACTTC	CATWTGVNEQYF
TRBJ2-2	few	TRBV19	TRBD1	TGTGCCAGTAGGATACAGGGGGACACCGGGGAGCTGTTTTTT	CASRIQGDTGELFF
TRBJ1-2	NA	TRBV15	NA	TGTGCCACCAGCAGAGGTAAAGGGGGATATGGCTACACCTTC	CATSRGKGGYGYTF
TRBJ2-3	NA	TRBV7-2	NA	TGTGCCAGCAGCGCCGTGGGCGGGGGCACAGATACGCAGTATTTT	CASSAVGGGTDTQYF
TRBJ2-7	NA	TRBV5-4	NA	TGTGCCAGCAGCTTGGAGAGCTCCTACGAGCAGTACTTC	CASSLESSYEQYF
TRBJ2-1	NA	TRBV4-3	TRBD2	TGCGCCAGCAGCCAAGGAAGAGCGGGACTCCCCAGTGAGCAGTTCTTC	CASSQGRAGLPSEQFF
TRBJ1-1	NA	TRBV6-4	TRBD1	TGTGCCAGCAGGGGACAGTCGAACACTGAAGCTTTCTTT	CASRGQSNTEAFF
TRBJ1-4	NA	TRBV30	NA	TGTGCCTGGGCCAGGGAAAGTGGAGAAAAACTGTTTTTT	CAWARESGEKLFF
TRBJ1-6	NA	TRBV7-9	NA	TGTGCCAGCAGCAAACAGGGTTGGAATTCACCCCTCCACTTT	CASSKQGWNSPLHF
TRBJ2-7	NA	TRBV27	NA	TGTGCCAGTTTTACCAGCTCCTACGAGCAGTACTTC	CASFTSSYEQYF
TRBJ2-7	NA	TRBV13	TRBD2	TGTGCCAGCAGCCCGGGAGGGTCGCGCGAGCAGTACTTC	CASSPGGSREQYF
TRBJ2-3	NA	TRBV27	TRBD2	TGTGCCAGCAGTTCCGGGACTAGCGGGGTCACAGATACGCAGTATTTT	CASSSGTSGVTDTQYF
TRBJ1-3	NA	TRBV28	TRBD1	TGTGCCAGTCACAGGGGAGGTTCGGCTGGAAACACCATATATTTT	CASHRGGSAGNTIYF
TRBJ2-7	NA	TRBV4-2	TRBD1	TGTGCCAGCAGCCAAGTGGGGACAGGGGGAACCTACGAGCAGTACTTC	CASSQVGTGGTYEQYF
TRBJ1-2	NA	TRBV6-6	NA	TGTGCCAGCAGTTACTCGACAGGCCCTAACTATGGCTACACCTTC	CASSYSTGPNYGYTF
TRBJ1-1	NA	TRBV9	NA	TGTGCCAGCAGCGTAGACGCCAGGTTCACCGGTGACACTGAAGCTTTCTTT	CASSVDARFTGDTEAFF
TRBJ2-7	NA	TRBV20-1	NA	TGCAGTGCTCGAACAGGGTTCGAGCAGTACTTC	CSARTGFEQYF
TRBJ1-2	NA	TRBV5-4	NA	TGTGCCAGCAGCACAGAGAAACCTGGTGGCTACACCTTC	CASSTEKPGGYTF
TRBJ2-7	NA	TRBV27	NA	TGTGCCAGCAGTCCTCAGGGCTACGAGCAGTACTTC	CASSPQGYEQYF
TRBJ2-1	NA	TRBV11-3	TRBD2	TGTGCCAGCAGCTCGGGACTAGCGGGAGTGGGTGAGCAGTTCTTC	CASSSGLAGVGEQFF
TRBJ2-7	NA	TRBV6-5	NA	TGTGCCAGCAGTTACCTTGCAGGGCCTCGCTCCTACGAGCAGTACTTC	CASSYLAGPRSYEQYF
TRBJ1-1	NA	TRBV28	TRBD1	TGTGCCAGCAGTTTGGGACAGGGCTCCACTGAAGCTTTCTTT	CASSLGQGSTEAFF
TRBJ1-2	once	TRBV5-6	NA	TGTGCCAGCAGCTTTGATCCAGGGGCGCAAGGGGGCTACACCTTC	CASSFDPGAQGGYTF
TRBJ1-1	NA	TRBV25-1	NA	TGTGCCAGCAGTGACGGGACATGGAACACTGAAGCTTTCTTT	CASSDGTWNTEAFF